One sample yielded the 29 T cell receptor beta chains listed below, sequenced in a study of regulatory T cells in long-lasting Graves disease. To make TCR beta libraries, researchers used iRepertoire HTBI primers and Arm-PCR of CDR3 regions. Each CDR3 protein is one row after TCRdb ran MiXCR on the multiplex PCR reads. The sample has around 500,000 distinct CDR3 sequences; more than 10% are singletons. Described time point: newly diagnosed GD, antithyroid drugs for less than 3 months. After RNA was extracted from PBMCs, the TCR library was made from it. The same data also contributed to another study, on T cells in Graves' hyperthyroidism and ophthalmopathy.

The sample in question was peripheral blood mononuclear cells (PBMCs), obtained at new diagnosis, from a patient treated with antithyroid drugs. Every receptor here comes from a woman between 25 and 40 years old with Graves disease.

V is TRBV4-3 and J is TRBJ1-3; 9 bases align to TRBD1. Germline V gene lookup returns CDR1 LGHNA and CDR2 YSLEER. The length of the CDR3 is 17 residues. Trimming took 1 base from V and 0 from J; bases not matched to a gene: 4. The CDR3, as DNA: TGCGCCAGCAGCCAAGGGACAGGGGCTCTCTCTGGAAACACCATATATTTT. It is translated as CASSQGTGALSGNTIYF.

This clonotype came up a few times. The chain carries TRBV7-9 and TRBJ2-7; 8 bases map to TRBD2. Looked up from germline, CDR1 is SEHNR and CDR2 is FQNEAQ (reference sequence). The CDR3 has 15 residues. V lost 5 bases and J lost 7; bases outside the gene matches: 13. DNA for the CDR3: TGTGCCAGCAGCGCAACTAGCGGCGCGGGGAGGGAGCAGTACTTC. Amino acids: CASSATSGAGREQYF.

Concerning this clonotype: Possible read error: a much larger clone is one base away. The chain uses TRBV30 and TRBJ2-1, with a tentative D call TRBD1 (6 bases). Germline CDR1 and CDR2: GTSNPN and SVGIG (reference sequence). The CDR3 contains 13 residues. The CDR3 sequence: CAWSRDIYNEHFF. CDR3 bases: TGTGCCTGGAGTCGGGACATCTACAATGAGCACTTCTTC.

With regard to this clonotype: A much bigger clone sits one base away, suggesting this may be a read error. The chain uses TRBV20-1 and TRBJ2-3; D uncertain. The CDR3 runs to 14 residues. Trimming took off 2 bases at V and 0 bases at J, with 9 bases between the two ends. Germline CDR1 and CDR2: DFQATT and SNEGSKA (reference sequence). In nucleotides, the CDR3 is TGCAGTGCTAGATTGACCACGAGCACAGATACGCAGTATTTT. This gives the protein CSARLTTSTDTQYF.

The chain is built from TRBV13 and TRBJ2-1, with D perhaps being TRBD1 or TRBD2 (5 bases each). The CDR3 totals 16 residues. The germline CDR1 and CDR2 sequences are PRHDT and FYEKMQ (reference sequence). V lost 4 bases and J lost 9, with 22 bases in between. The CDR3 nucleotides are TGTGCCAGCAGCTCGCTCGCGGATTCATACGGGGCTGAGCAGTTCTTC. Its protein product is CASSSLADSYGAEQFF.

This clonotype was seen repeatedly, ten times or more. The chain employs TRBV9 and TRBJ2-1; D call uncertain. The CDR3 extends over 13 amino acids. The ends were cut back, 3 bases at V and 7 bases at J, with 11 bases in the middle. CDR1 and CDR2 (germline): SGDLS, YYNGEE. The CDR3 bases are TGTGCCAGCAGCGCTGCATTAGGGAATGAGCAGTTCTTC. It translates to CASSAALGNEQFF.

This clonotype was seen at least ten times. The chain joins TRBV2 to TRBJ2-2; 8 bases are a match to TRBD2. Germline CDR1 reads SNHLY; CDR2 reads FYNNEI. This CDR3 is built from 16 residues. The junction had 9 bases not matched to a gene; V was cut back by 8 bases and J by 1 base. CDR3 nucleotides: TGTGCCAGCTCGGTCGGGCTAGCGGGGAACACCGGGGAGCTGTTTTTT. Translated: CASSVGLAGNTGELFF.

The chain uses TRBV6-1 and TRBJ2-5; 11 nucleotides line up with TRBD1. The length of the CDR3 is 15 residues. Unmatched junction bases numbered 6, after V lost 6 bases and J lost 3 bases. Germline V gene sequence: CDR1 MNHNS, CDR2 SASEGT. CDR3 protein: CASRSGTGGKETQYF. Here the CDR3 DNA reads TGTGCCAGCAGATCCGGGACAGGGGGTAAAGAGACCCAGTACTTC.

This clonotype was seen at least ten times. The chain couples TRBV27 to TRBJ2-7; D not resolved. V shed 5 bases and J shed 0 bases, with 11 bases lying between them. Germline-derived CDR1 and CDR2 are MNHEY and SMNVEV (reference sequence). The CDR3 loop spans 14 amino acids. The CDR3 sequence is CASSPLKSSYEQYF. CDR3 DNA sequence: TGTGCCAGCAGTCCTCTAAAGAGCTCCTACGAGCAGTACTTC.

This clonotype has a count of ten or more. The chain has TRBV28 and TRBJ1-2; possibly TRBD1 for D (5 bases). Germline V gene sequence: CDR1 MDHEN, CDR2 SYDVKM. V dropped 5 bases and J dropped 2 bases, with 9 bases sitting between them. The CDR3 sequence is 13 residues long. CDR3 nucleotide sequence: TGTGCCAGCAGTATGGGGGTAAACTATGGCTACACCTTC. This sequence encodes CASSMGVNYGYTF.

About this clonotype: A single base separates this from a much larger clone, so it may be a read error. V and J are TRBV7-9 and TRBJ2-1; TRBD2 matches at 12 bases. The J segment lost 8 bases and the V segment lost 2 bases, leaving 10 bases of the junction unmatched. Germline CDR1 and CDR2: SEHNR and FQNEAQ (reference sequence). CDR3 length: 17 residues. CDR3 sequence (DNA): TGTGCCAGCAGCTTAACTAGCGGGGGGTACTCTTCTTATGAGCAGTTCTTC. Translating it yields CASSLTSGGYSSYEQFF.

This clonotype was detected many times. The chain uses TRBV12-3 or TRBV12-4 and TRBJ2-7; the match to TRBD1 covers 10 bases. The CDR3 consists of 17 residues. V dropped 6 bases and J dropped 6; count of bases not matched to a gene: 17. The CDR3 nucleotides are TGTGCCAGCAGCCCTCCGGGACAGGGGCCACCGCTCCTCGAGCAGTACTTC. It specifies CASSPPGQGPPLLEQYF.

This clonotype was found many times. The chain is built from TRBV30 and TRBJ1-5; D is unresolved. Germline V gives CDR1 GTSNPN, CDR2 SVGIG (reference sequence). The CDR3 is made up of 13 amino acids. The V end lost 2 bases, the J end lost 10 bases, and 15 bases lay between the germline ends. The CDR3 nucleotides are TGTGCCTGGAGTCTAACGGGCAGAGAACCCCAGCATTTT. Protein product: CAWSLTGREPQHF. Full variable domain (remainder filled in from reference TRBV30 and TRBJ1-5): SQTIHQWPATLVQPVGSPLSLECTVEGTSNPNLYWYRQAAGRGLQLLFYSVGIGQISSEVPQNLSASRPQDRQFILSSKKLLLSDSGFYLCAWSLTGREPQHFGDGTRLSIL.

V gene TRBV15 combines with J gene TRBJ1-5; D is uncertain. The CDR3 runs 14 residues. Trimming left V 1 base short and J 7 bases short, with 11 bases between. Germline V gene lookup returns CDR1 LNHNV and CDR2 YYDKDF (reference sequence). This CDR3 is CATSRVRTGQPQHF. The CDR3 coding sequence is TGTGCCACCAGCAGAGTCCGGACTGGACAGCCCCAGCATTTT.

In this sample, this clonotype turned up many times. The gene calls are TRBV27 and TRBJ2-2, with D possibly TRBD1 on 5 matching bases. CDR1 and CDR2 (germline): MNHEY, SMNVEV (reference sequence). Trimming removed 6 bases from V and 2 bases from J, with 10 bases in between. This CDR3 comprises 14 residues. The CDR3 protein is CASSPQGNTGELFF. CDR3 in DNA: TGTGCCAGCAGCCCGCAGGGAAACACCGGGGAGCTGTTTTTT.

This clonotype was picked up many times. The chain joins TRBV27 to TRBJ1-1; a possible D gene is TRBD1 (5 bases). CDR3 length: 16 residues. CDR1 MNHEY and CDR2 SMNVEV come from the germline V gene (reference sequence). The V and J ends lost 2 bases and 7 bases respectively, with 20 bases between them. Here the CDR3 DNA reads TGTGCCAGCAGTTTAAGGGTAGTGGGGGGGTATGATGAAGCTTTCTTT. It codes for CASSLRVVGGYDEAFF.

This clonotype was seen only a few times. This chain links TRBV10-3 with TRBJ2-5, with TRBD2 as a possible D gene (6 bases). The CDR3 consists of 14 residues. Germline V gene data show CDR1 as ENHRY and CDR2 as SYGVKD. Trimming pared 4 bases from V and 5 bases from J, leaving 14 bases between. DNA of the CDR3: TGTGCCATCAGTGCGGGGGTCCCGAGGGAGACCCAGTACTTC. Its translation: CAISAGVPRETQYF.

This clonotype occurred many times. The CDR3, as DNA: TGTGCCAGCAGTGTATGGGTGGCCTATGGCTACACCTTC. This codes for CASSVWVAYGYTF. V is TRBV2 and J is TRBJ1-2; D ambiguous. CDR1 and CDR2 from the germline V gene are SNHLY and FYNNEI. V was clipped by 4 bases and J by 4 bases, with 10 bases between them. This CDR3 has 13 amino acids.

A word on this clonotype: A read error is possible here, since a much larger clone lies one base away. The chain uses TRBV2 and TRBJ2-3; D not resolved. The CDR3 length is 14 residues. Per the germline V gene, CDR1 is SNHLY and CDR2 is FYNNEI. Trimming took 4 bases from V and 4 from J, leaving 12 bases between them. Written as DNA, the CDR3 is TGTGCCAGCAGTGGAGACGCCCAGGCAGATACGCAGTATTTT. Protein sequence: CASSGDAQADTQYF.

This clonotype occurred a few times. The rearrangement links TRBV7-2 to TRBJ2-4; no clear D. CDR1 and CDR2 from the germline V gene are SGHTA and FQGNSA. The CDR3 contains 14 residues. Trimming cost V 5 bases and J 7 bases, with 15 bases left between them. The chain's CDR3 is CASSRNYVSNIQYF. In DNA, the CDR3 is TGTGCCAGCAGCAGAAACTATGTTTCGAACATTCAGTACTTC.

This clonotype was seen at least ten times. This chain uses TRBV20-1 with TRBJ2-3; maybe TRBD2 (5 bases). Germline CDR1 and CDR2: DFQATT and SNEGSKA (reference sequence). The CDR3 is made up of 14 amino acids. Trimming left V 0 bases short and J 2 bases short, with 9 bases between. The CDR3 reads CSARDSRDTDTQYF. As DNA, the CDR3 is TGCAGTGCTAGAGATTCGAGGGACACAGATACGCAGTATTTT.

V and J are TRBV5-5 and TRBJ2-7, with 8 bases lining up with TRBD1. The CDR3 has 16 residues. CDR1 and CDR2 from the germline V gene are SGHKS and YYEKEE (reference sequence). J was trimmed by 0 bases and V by 1 base; bases with no gene match: 6. The CDR3 spells CASSLQGASSSYEQYF. CDR3 bases: TGTGCCAGCAGCTTGCAGGGGGCGTCCAGCTCCTACGAGCAGTACTTC. The variable domain in full, completed from reference TRBV5-5 and TRBJ2-7, reads DAGVTQSPTHLIKTRGQQVTLRCSPISGHKSVSWYQQVLGQGPQFIFQYYEKEERGRGNFPDRFSARQFPNYSSELNVNALLLGDSALYLCASSLQGASSSYEQYFGPGTRLTVT.

The chain combines TRBV20-1 with TRBJ2-6, with D unclear. The V gene's germline CDR1 is DFQATT and CDR2 SNEGSKA (reference sequence). The CDR3 extends over 15 amino acids. The germline V and J ends were trimmed by 5 bases and 4 bases, with 15 bases remaining between them. The CDR3 region is CSAPHRMYGANVLTF. CDR3 sequence (DNA): TGCAGTGCTCCCCACCGGATGTACGGGGCCAACGTCCTGACTTTC.

V and J are TRBV5-1 and TRBJ2-2; TRBD1 matches at 9 bases. Germline loops: CDR1 SGHRS, CDR2 YFSETQ. The CDR3 loop spans 15 amino acids. Trimming took 7 bases from V and 1 from J; bases not matched to a gene: 5. The CDR3 DNA sequence: TGCGCCAGCGGATACAGGGGGCAGAACACCGGGGAGCTGTTTTTT. Amino acid sequence: CASGYRGQNTGELFF.

As concerns this clonotype: Possible read error: a much larger clone is one base away. This sequence joins TRBV7-2 and TRBJ1-2, with TRBD1 matching 9 bases. CDR1 and CDR2 from the germline V gene are SGHTA and FQGNSA. This CDR3 has 15 amino acids. Losses at the gene ends were 5 bases for V and 6 bases for J; bases not matched to a gene: 10. The CDR3 loop is CASSPGDRDLHGYTF. CDR3 coding DNA: TGTGCCAGCAGCCCGGGGGACAGGGACCTCCATGGCTACACCTTC.

This clonotype was seen repeatedly, ten times or more. The chain carries TRBV2 and TRBJ2-1, with 11 bases identical to TRBD2. CDR1 and CDR2 (germline): SNHLY, FYNNEI. The V gene end was trimmed by 5 bases and the J gene end by 10 bases; junction bases not matched to a gene: 13. The CDR3 loop spans 16 amino acids. The CDR3 loop is CASSPRLAGRVREQFF. The DNA for the CDR3 is TGTGCCAGCAGTCCGAGACTAGCGGGGAGGGTAAGGGAGCAGTTCTTC.

This clonotype was detected ten times or more. V gene TRBV18 combines with J gene TRBJ1-5; D unclear. The CDR3 has 17 amino acids. Germline CDR1 reads KGHSH; CDR2 reads LQKENI. The V gene lost 5 bases and the J gene lost 4 bases, with 21 bases spanning the gap. The CDR3 is CASSSLPSWSGNQPQHF. The CDR3 nucleotides read TGTGCCAGCTCATCTCTTCCGTCCTGGAGCGGAAATCAGCCCCAGCATTTT.

This clonotype showed up many times. This chain links TRBV28 with TRBJ1-1, with no clear D. The V end lost 2 bases, the J end lost 10 bases, and 11 bases lay between the germline ends. CDR3 length: 12 residues. Germline V gene sequence: CDR1 MDHEN, CDR2 SYDVKM. The CDR3 is CASSLQPKGAFF. Written as DNA, the CDR3 is TGTGCCAGCAGTTTACAACCTAAGGGAGCTTTCTTT.

This clonotype was seen a handful of times. This chain uses TRBV2 with TRBJ2-5; D gene ambiguous. From germline, CDR1 is SNHLY and CDR2 FYNNEI. Trimming left V 6 bases short and J 4 bases short, with 24 bases between. This CDR3 region has 17 residues. The CDR3 loop is CASSQERIPDRLETQYF. CDR3 coding DNA: TGTGCCAGCAGCCAAGAAAGGATCCCCGATCGACTAGAGACCCAGTACTTC.